The 25 T cell receptor beta chains below were found in one sample sequenced in a study of cytomegalovirus exposure and HLA in healthy donors. PCR was performed using 60 Vbeta and 13 Jbeta primers. Libraries were prepared by immunoSEQ multiplex PCR; TCRdb keeps only in-frame clonotypes and omits some of them. The data show about 160,000 clones, with around 63% seen just once and roughly 4.4% held by the top ten. Sequenced: PBMCs. The source is a woman under 30 in good health and CMV-seropositive.

The genes are TRBV2 and TRBJ2-1, with 12 nucleotides matching TRBD2. V was clipped by 3 bases and J by 1 base; unmatched bases: 7. The CDR3 is made up of 18 amino acids. Germline CDR1 is SNHLY and CDR2 is FYNNEI. The CDR3: CASSEILAGGSSYNEQFF. CDR3 DNA: TGTGCCAGCAGTGAGATACTAGCGGGGGGATCGTCCTACAATGAGCAGTTCTTC.

The chain joins TRBV10-3 to TRBJ2-7, with 8 bases aligning to TRBD2. Germline lookup yields CDR1 ENHRY and CDR2 SYGVKD. This CDR3 has 16 residues. The V segment lost 5 bases and the J segment 5 bases; nucleotides outside the gene matches: 14. The CDR3 nucleotides are TGTGCCATCAGTTTTTCCAGCGGGAGTTCTATCCACGAGCAGTACTTC. Encoded protein: CAISFSSGSSIHEQYF.

V gene TRBV27 combines with J gene TRBJ2-7; weak D call: TRBD2 (5 bases). The CDR3 spans 13 residues. Trimming removed 7 bases at V and 0 bases at J, with 10 bases between. Germline V lookup: CDR1 MNHEY, CDR2 SMNVEV (reference sequence). The CDR3 here is CASKKGDSYEQYF. The CDR3 nucleotides read TGTGCCAGCAAAAAGGGAGACTCCTACGAGCAGTACTTC.

The V and J genes are TRBV6-5 and TRBJ1-2; TRBD1 matches 7 bases. V gave up 6 bases and J gave up 6 bases; unmatched junction bases: 7. The CDR3 consists of 13 residues. Germline lookup yields CDR1 MNHEY and CDR2 SVGAGI. The CDR3 DNA reads TGTGCCAGCAGCCTAGCCGGGACAGATGGCTACACCTTC. Translation gives CASSLAGTDGYTF.

The CDR3 DNA follows: TGTGCCAGTTCCTTGATCGGCCCCCTCGGGGAGACCCAGTACTTC. Its protein product is CASSLIGPLGETQYF. The V call is TRBV19, the J call TRBJ2-5; D uncertain. This CDR3 region has 15 residues. Trimming stripped 8 bases from V and 5 bases from J, with 21 bases between. Germline V CDR1 and CDR2: LNHDA, SQIVND (reference sequence).

The genes are TRBV7-2 and TRBJ2-5; 10 nucleotides line up with TRBD2. The J call may be wrong; the DNA end is better matched by TRBJ2-7. Per germline, CDR1 SGHTA and CDR2 FQGNSA. The length of the CDR3 is 17 residues. The CDR3 protein is CASSLRSSSGGAHEQYF. The CDR3 DNA reads TGTGCCAGCAGCTTAAGAAGCTCCAGCGGGGGGGCCCACGAGCAGTACTTC.

This clone was recorded once. This chain connects TRBV15 to TRBJ1-3; tentatively, D is TRBD1 (6 bases). V lost 4 bases to trimming and J lost 3 bases, with 13 bases between them. This CDR3 is built from 15 residues. Germline V gene sequence: CDR1 LNHNV, CDR2 YYDKDF (reference sequence). The CDR3 loop is CATSTQGPGGNTIYF. The CDR3 DNA follows: TGTGCCACCAGCACTCAGGGGCCTGGTGGAAACACCATATATTTT.

The rearrangement uses TRBV2 and TRBJ2-3, with 9 bases identical to TRBD2. After removal of 6 bases from V and 4 bases from J, the junction contained 8 bases not matched to a gene. The CDR3 runs 15 residues. Germline-derived CDR1 and CDR2 are SNHLY and FYNNEI. CDR3 residues: CASRALAGRSDTQYF. The CDR3 DNA reads as TGTGCCAGCAGAGCCCTAGCGGGGAGATCAGATACGCAGTATTTT.

The chain couples TRBV7-8 to TRBJ2-1; no firm D call. Germline V gene data show CDR1 as SGHVS and CDR2 as FQNEAQ. This CDR3 is 13 amino acids long. V lost 2 bases and J lost 4, with 6 bases in between. CDR3 sequence reads: CASSLSPYNEQFF. The CDR3 nucleotides read TGTGCCAGCAGCTTATCCCCATACAATGAGCAGTTCTTC. The full variable domain, rest sourced from reference TRBV7-8 and TRBJ2-1, is GAGVSQSPRYKVAKRGQDVALRCDPISGHVSLFWYQQALGQGPEFLTYFQNEAQLDKSGLPSDRFFAERPEGSVSTLKIQRTQQEDSAVYLCASSLSPYNEQFFGPGTRLTVL.

This clone has a single count. V usage is TRBV19 and J usage is TRBJ2-3; 10 bases match TRBD2. Germline V gene lookup returns CDR1 LNHDA and CDR2 SQIVND (reference sequence). The CDR3 is made up of 15 amino acids. Germline trimming cut 6 bases from V and 10 bases from J; bases unmatched to any gene: 13. CDR3 sequence (DNA): TGTGCCAGTAGCCCGGTCGGTAGCGGGGGGACGGCGCAGTATTTT. The encoded protein is CASSPVGSGGTAQYF.

This chain joins TRBV7-2 and TRBJ1-3, with D unresolved. Between the trimmed V and J ends, which lost 5 bases and 4 bases, there was a span of 12 bases. CDR3 length: 14 amino acids. CDR1 SGHTA and CDR2 FQGNSA come from the germline V gene. The CDR3 loop is CASSQTLAGNTIYF. The CDR3 coding sequence is TGTGCCAGCAGCCAAACCTTGGCCGGAAACACCATATATTTT.

The V call is TRBV6-1, the J call TRBJ2-1; tentatively, D is TRBD2 (6 bases). The germline V gene encodes CDR1 MNHNS and CDR2 SASEGT. V was shortened by 7 bases and J by 6 bases, with 13 bases between the two germline ends. CDR3 size: 13 residues. The CDR3 bases are TGTGCCAGCACTACCGGGACTTCCAATGAGCAGTTCTTC. It encodes CASTTGTSNEQFF.

For the CDR3, the DNA is TGTGCCAGCAGCGATAACAGGACACCTCTTTATGGCTACACCTTC. It is translated as CASSDNRTPLYGYTF. This sequence joins TRBV9 and TRBJ1-2, with D maybe TRBD1 (5 bases). Trimming removed 3 bases from V and 5 bases from J, with 17 bases in between. CDR1 and CDR2 from the germline V gene are SGDLS and YYNGEE. The CDR3 runs to 15 residues. The full variable domain, completed using reference TRBV9 and TRBJ1-2, is DSGVTQTPKHLITATGQRVTLRCSPRSGDLSVYWYQQSLDQGLQFLIQYYNGEERAKGNILERFSAQQFPDLHSELNLSSLELGDSALYFCASSDNRTPLYGYTFGSGTRLTVV.

The V gene is TRBV5-1, the J gene TRBJ2-7, with a possible D match to TRBD2 (5 bases). From germline, CDR1 is SGHRS and CDR2 YFSETQ. The CDR3 sequence is 11 residues long. Trimming stripped 4 bases from V and 6 bases from J, with 8 bases between. CDR3 protein: CASSRGPEQYF. The CDR3 DNA is TGCGCCAGCAGCCGAGGGCCCGAGCAGTACTTC.

The rearrangement uses TRBV5-1 and TRBJ2-1; 13 bases align to TRBD2. CDR1 is SGHRS, CDR2 YFSETQ, per germline. The V segment lost 3 bases and the J segment 2 bases; nucleotides outside the gene matches: 20. The length of the CDR3 is 22 residues. CDR3 sequence (DNA): TGCGCCAGCAGCTCCCGGCCCCCGGGGCGGACTAGCGGGAGTAGCCCCTACAATGAGCAGTTCTTC. This encodes CASSSRPPGRTSGSSPYNEQFF.

The chain recombines TRBV19 with TRBJ2-2; the match to TRBD2 covers 8 bases. The germline V gene encodes CDR1 LNHDA and CDR2 SQIVND (reference sequence). V was clipped by 3 bases and J by 4 bases; unmatched bases: 7. The CDR3 loop spans 16 amino acids. The DNA of the CDR3 is TGTGCCAGTAGTATGAGGGCGGGGGGATTCACCGGGGAGCTGTTTTTT. Amino acids: CASSMRAGGFTGELFF.

The chain links TRBV14 to TRBJ1-2, with D tentatively TRBD1 (6 bases). CDR1 SGHDN and CDR2 FVKESK come from the germline V gene. Trimming left V 2 bases short and J 7 bases short, with 14 bases between. This CDR3 has 14 residues. The CDR3 is CASSQLGGGPGYTF. The CDR3 DNA reads TGTGCCAGCAGCCAACTAGGGGGGGGCCCTGGCTACACCTTC.

This clone was observed a handful of times. The rearrangement joins TRBV11-2 to TRBJ2-7, with D maybe TRBD1 (6 bases). V shed 3 bases and J shed 5 bases, with 11 bases lying between them. This CDR3 is built from 13 residues. Germline V CDR1 and CDR2: SGHAT, FQNNGV. CDR3 in amino acids: CASSLIQGHEQYF. DNA for the CDR3: TGTGCCAGCAGCTTGATACAGGGCCACGAGCAGTACTTC.

This clone has just one count. The genes are TRBV19 and TRBJ2-7; maybe TRBD2 (5 bases). Germline lookup yields CDR1 LNHDA and CDR2 SQIVND (reference sequence). The CDR3 consists of 15 residues. The ends were cut back, 1 base at V and 2 bases at J, with 12 bases in the middle. The CDR3 spells CASSIAGNPPYEQYF. The CDR3 DNA is TGTGCCAGTAGTATAGCGGGGAATCCCCCCTACGAGCAGTACTTC.

This clone came up once. The V gene is TRBV4-1, the J gene TRBJ1-1; D might be TRBD1 (6 bases). V gave up 5 bases and J gave up 0 bases, with 16 bases separating them. The CDR3 spans 16 residues. From germline, CDR1 is MGHRA and CDR2 YSYEKL. CDR3 protein: CASSSKGGGLNTEAFF. In nucleotides, the CDR3 is TGCGCCAGCAGCAGCAAGGGGGGGGGCCTGAACACTGAAGCTTTCTTT.

This clone was seen a handful of times. The V and J genes are TRBV5-1 and TRBJ1-4; no clear D. Per germline, CDR1 SGHRS and CDR2 YFSETQ. V was trimmed by 0 bases and J by 7 bases, leaving 13 bases between them. The CDR3 runs 15 residues. The CDR3 nucleotides are TGCGCCAGCAGCTTGGGGAGGGCGGGGAGTGAAAAACTGTTTTTT. Protein: CASSLGRAGSEKLFF. The full variable domain, its missing parts supplied by reference TRBV5-1 and TRBJ1-4, is KAGVTQTPRYLIKTRGQQVTLSCSPISGHRSVSWYQQTPGQGLQFLFEYFSETQRNKGNFPGRFSGRQFSNSRSEMNVSTLELGDSALYLCASSLGRAGSEKLFFGSGTQLSVL.

This chain uses TRBV18 with TRBJ1-5; D remains ambiguous. The V end lost 0 bases, the J end lost 2 bases, and 8 bases lay between the germline ends. The CDR3 has 15 amino acids. Per germline, CDR1 KGHSH and CDR2 LQKENI. This CDR3 is CASSPPAQGNQPQHF. CDR3 DNA sequence: TGTGCCAGCTCACCACCGGCTCAGGGCAATCAGCCCCAGCATTTT.

The V and J genes are TRBV6-5 and TRBJ2-1; 7 nucleotides agree with TRBD1. V gave up 0 bases and J gave up 5 bases; unmatched junction bases: 7. CDR1 is MNHEY and CDR2 is SVGAGI in the germline V gene. The CDR3 has 16 amino acids. For the CDR3, the DNA is TGTGCCAGCAGTTACTCCCGGACAGGCCCCCACAATGAGCAGTTCTTC. It translates to CASSYSRTGPHNEQFF.

The J gene is TRBJ2-1, the V gene TRBV4-3; TRBD2 matches 10 bases. CDR1 and CDR2 from the germline V gene are LGHNA and YSLEER. Trimming at V came to 1 base and at J to 4 bases, leaving 4 bases not matched to a gene. The CDR3 spans 16 residues. The CDR3 DNA reads as TGCGCCAGCAGCCAAGTAGCGGGGGGATCATACAATGAGCAGTTCTTC. Translation: CASSQVAGGSYNEQFF.

Written as DNA, the CDR3 is TGTGCCAGCAGCGTGGGACTGCGGGGGGGTCCTACCTACAATGAGCAGTTCTTC. Translated: CASSVGLRGGPTYNEQFF. The chain couples TRBV9 to TRBJ2-1, with 9 positions matching TRBD2. This CDR3 comprises 18 residues. Germline-derived CDR1 and CDR2 are SGDLS and YYNGEE. With 2 bases clipped from V and 2 bases from J, the junction kept 11 bases outside the gene matches.